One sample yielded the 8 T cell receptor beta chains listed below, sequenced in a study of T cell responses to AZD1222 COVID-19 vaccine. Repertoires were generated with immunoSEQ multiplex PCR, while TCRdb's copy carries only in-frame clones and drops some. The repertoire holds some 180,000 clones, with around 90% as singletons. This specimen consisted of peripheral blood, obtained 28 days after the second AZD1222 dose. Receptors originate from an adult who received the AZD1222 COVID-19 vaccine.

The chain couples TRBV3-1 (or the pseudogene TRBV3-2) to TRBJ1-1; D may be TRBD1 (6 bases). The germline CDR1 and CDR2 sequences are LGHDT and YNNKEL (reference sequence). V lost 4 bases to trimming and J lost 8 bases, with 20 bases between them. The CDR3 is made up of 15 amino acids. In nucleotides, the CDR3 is TGTGCCAGCAGCCTTTCGAGGTTGGGGGCGCCGGAAGCTTTCTTT. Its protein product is CASSLSRLGAPEAFF.

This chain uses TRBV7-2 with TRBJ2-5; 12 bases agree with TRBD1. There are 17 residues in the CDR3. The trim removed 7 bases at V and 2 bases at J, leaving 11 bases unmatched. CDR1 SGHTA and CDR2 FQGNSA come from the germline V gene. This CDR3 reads CASNWRDRGPDQETQYF. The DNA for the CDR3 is TGTGCCAGCAATTGGCGGGACAGGGGGCCGGATCAAGAGACCCAGTACTTC.

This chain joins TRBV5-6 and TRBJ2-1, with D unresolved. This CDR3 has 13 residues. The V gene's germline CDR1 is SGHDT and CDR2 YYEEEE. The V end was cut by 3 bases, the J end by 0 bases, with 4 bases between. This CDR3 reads CASSSSSYNEQFF. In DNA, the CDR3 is TGTGCCAGCAGCTCCAGCTCCTACAATGAGCAGTTCTTC. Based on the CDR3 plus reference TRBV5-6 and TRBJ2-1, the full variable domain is DAGVTQSPTHLIKTRGQQVTLRCSPKSGHDTVSWYQQALGQGPQFIFQYYEEEERQRGNFPDRFSGHQFPNYSSELNVNALLLGDSALYLCASSSSSYNEQFFGPGTRLTVL.

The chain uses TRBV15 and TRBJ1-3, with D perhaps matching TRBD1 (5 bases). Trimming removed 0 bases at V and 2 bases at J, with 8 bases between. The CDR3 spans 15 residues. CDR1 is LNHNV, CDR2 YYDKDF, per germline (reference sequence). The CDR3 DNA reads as TGTGCCACCAGCAGAGATCAGGGCCCTGGAAACACCATATATTTT. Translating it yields CATSRDQGPGNTIYF. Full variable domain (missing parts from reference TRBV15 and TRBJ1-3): DAMVIQNPRYQVTQFGKPVTLSCSQTLNHNVMYWYQQKSSQAPKLLFHYYDKDFNNEADTPDNFQSRRPNTSFCFLDIRSPGLGDTAMYLCATSRDQGPGNTIYFGEGSWLTVV.

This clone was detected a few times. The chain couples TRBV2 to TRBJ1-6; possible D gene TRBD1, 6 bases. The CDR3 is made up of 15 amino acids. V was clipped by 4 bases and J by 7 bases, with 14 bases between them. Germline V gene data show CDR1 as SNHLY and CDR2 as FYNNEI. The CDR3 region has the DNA TGTGCCAGCAGTGGTCGGGGGCTGAGGAATTCACCCCTCCACTTT. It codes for CASSGRGLRNSPLHF.

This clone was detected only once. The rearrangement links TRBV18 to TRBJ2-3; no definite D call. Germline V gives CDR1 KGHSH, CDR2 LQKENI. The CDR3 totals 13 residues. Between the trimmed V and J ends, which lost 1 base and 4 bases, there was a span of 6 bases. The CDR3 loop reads CASSPQGADTQYF. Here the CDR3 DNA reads TGTGCCAGCTCACCACAGGGCGCAGATACGCAGTATTTT.

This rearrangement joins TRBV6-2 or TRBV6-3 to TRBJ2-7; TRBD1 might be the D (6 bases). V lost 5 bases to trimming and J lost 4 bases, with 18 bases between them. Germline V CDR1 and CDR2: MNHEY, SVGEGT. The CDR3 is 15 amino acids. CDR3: CASSHQGLDRYEQYF. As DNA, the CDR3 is TGTGCCAGCAGTCACCAGGGGCTCGACCGTTACGAGCAGTACTTC.

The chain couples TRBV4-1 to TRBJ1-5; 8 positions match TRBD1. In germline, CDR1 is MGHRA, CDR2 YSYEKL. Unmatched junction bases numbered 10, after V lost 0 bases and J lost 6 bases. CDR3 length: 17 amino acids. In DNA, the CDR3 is TGCGCCAGCAGCCAAGACGGAGGACAGGGTGTAAGTCAGCCCCAGCATTTT. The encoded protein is CASSQDGGQGVSQPQHF.